These T cell receptor beta chains were read from a single sample in a study of blood T cell repertoires in COVID-19. Measured with immunoSEQ multiplex PCR; TCRdb has only the in-frame clones, and not every one. The sample comprises roughly 200,000 clones, 85% to 90% of which are singletons, and 2% to 2.5% rests with the top ten. Material: PBMCs or T cells enriched from blood (not recorded which). The receptor set was obtained from a woman in her forties with acute COVID-19. The CDR3 runs from the conserved cysteine through the conserved F or W. The D gene is left open where the match is weak. Rows give clone size only sometimes, using once, few, many, or a class for an expanded clone.

j_call: TRBJ1-2; v_call: TRBV19; clone_size: -; d_call: -; cdr3_nt: TGTGCCAGTAGTAAATCGAGGGGGTCCCTCTATGGCTACACCTTC; cdr3_aa: CASSKSRGSLYGYTF
j_call: TRBJ2-2; v_call: TRBV15; clone_size: -; d_call: TRBD1; cdr3_nt: TGTGCCACCAGCAGAGATTGGAGTCAGGGGGCAACCGGGGAGCTGTTTTTT; cdr3_aa: CATSRDWSQGATGELFF
j_call: TRBJ2-5; v_call: TRBV18; clone_size: -; d_call: -; cdr3_nt: TGTGCCAGCTCACCACGTCCGCGGACAGAATACCAAGAGACCCAGTACTTC; cdr3_aa: CASSPRPRTEYQETQYF
j_call: TRBJ2-5; v_call: TRBV2; clone_size: once; d_call: TRBD2; cdr3_nt: TGTGCCAGCAGTAGACTAGCGGGGGGGCCAGAGACCCAGTACTTC; cdr3_aa: CASSRLAGGPETQYF
j_call: TRBJ2-2; v_call: TRBV5-6; clone_size: -; d_call: TRBD1; cdr3_nt: TGTGCCAGCAGCTTTCCAGGGGGTAAGAACACCGGGGAGCTGTTTTTT; cdr3_aa: CASSFPGGKNTGELFF
j_call: TRBJ1-2; v_call: TRBV4-2; clone_size: once; d_call: -; cdr3_nt: TGTGCCAGCAGCCAAGGCATAGGGGGCTATGGCTACACCTTC; cdr3_aa: CASSQGIGGYGYTF
j_call: TRBJ1-4; v_call: TRBV3-1/TRBV3-2; clone_size: -; d_call: TRBD1; cdr3_nt: TGTGCCAGCAGCCTCCTGGACAGGGATGAAAAACTGTTTTTT; cdr3_aa: CASSLLDRDEKLFF
j_call: TRBJ1-5; v_call: TRBV6-4; clone_size: -; d_call: TRBD1; cdr3_nt: TGTGCCAGCAGAACCGCGGACAGGGGGCGGCTTCAGCCCCAGCATTTT; cdr3_aa: CASRTADRGRLQPQHF
j_call: TRBJ2-5; v_call: TRBV2; clone_size: once; d_call: TRBD2; cdr3_nt: TGTGCCAGCAGGGGGACTAGCGGGAGCCAAGAGACCCAGTACTTC; cdr3_aa: CASRGTSGSQETQYF
j_call: TRBJ2-7; v_call: TRBV4-3; clone_size: -; d_call: -; cdr3_nt: TGCGCCAGCAGCCAAGTGTCCACTAGCCGGACCTACGAGCAGTACTTC; cdr3_aa: CASSQVSTSRTYEQYF
j_call: TRBJ2-2; v_call: TRBV11-2; clone_size: -; d_call: -; cdr3_nt: TGTGCCAGCAGCTTAGCAGCGGTAATTAACACCGGGGAGCTGTTTTTT; cdr3_aa: CASSLAAVINTGELFF
j_call: TRBJ2-2; v_call: TRBV29-1; clone_size: -; d_call: -; cdr3_nt: TGCAGCTTTTCAAACACCGGGGAGCTGTTTTTT; cdr3_aa: CSFSNTGELFF
j_call: TRBJ2-5; v_call: TRBV28; clone_size: -; d_call: TRBD1; cdr3_nt: TGTGCCAGCAGCCTGACAGGGAAGACCCAGTACTTC; cdr3_aa: CASSLTGKTQYF
j_call: TRBJ2-3; v_call: TRBV24-1; clone_size: -; d_call: -; cdr3_nt: TGTGCCACCAGTGTTACAGGGCAGGTAGATACGCAGTATTTT; cdr3_aa: CATSVTGQVDTQYF
j_call: TRBJ2-1; v_call: TRBV4-1; clone_size: -; d_call: TRBD2; cdr3_nt: TGCGCCAGCAGCCAAGCCTGGGCAACTAGCGGGGGCTACAATGAGCAGTTCTTC; cdr3_aa: CASSQAWATSGGYNEQFF
j_call: TRBJ1-5; v_call: TRBV27; clone_size: once; d_call: TRBD1; cdr3_nt: TGTGCCAGCAGTATCCACGGGACAGGGGCCGGGCAGCCCCAGCATTTT; cdr3_aa: CASSIHGTGAGQPQHF
j_call: TRBJ1-2; v_call: TRBV28; clone_size: -; d_call: -; cdr3_nt: TGTGCCAGCAGTTTAGGGCAGGGATGGGGCTACACCTTC; cdr3_aa: CASSLGQGWGYTF
j_call: TRBJ2-3; v_call: TRBV11-3; clone_size: -; d_call: TRBD1; cdr3_nt: TGTGCCAGCAGCCCGGGACAGGGGGCAACAGATACGCAGTATTTT; cdr3_aa: CASSPGQGATDTQYF